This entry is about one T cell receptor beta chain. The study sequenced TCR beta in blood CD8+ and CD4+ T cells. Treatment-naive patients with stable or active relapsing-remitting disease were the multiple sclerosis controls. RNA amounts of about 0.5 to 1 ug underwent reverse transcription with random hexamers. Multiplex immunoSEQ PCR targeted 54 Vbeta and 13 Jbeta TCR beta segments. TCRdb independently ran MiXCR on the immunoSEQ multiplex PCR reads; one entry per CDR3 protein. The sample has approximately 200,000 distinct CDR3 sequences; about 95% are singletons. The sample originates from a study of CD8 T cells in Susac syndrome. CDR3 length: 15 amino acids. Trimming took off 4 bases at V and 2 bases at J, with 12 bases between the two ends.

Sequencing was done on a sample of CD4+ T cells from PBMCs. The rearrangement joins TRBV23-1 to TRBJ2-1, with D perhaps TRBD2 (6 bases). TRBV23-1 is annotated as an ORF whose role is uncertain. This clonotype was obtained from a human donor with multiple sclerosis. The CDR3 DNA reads TGCGCCAGCAGTCGTGCGGGGAGGCCCTACAATGAGCAGTTCTTC. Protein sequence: CASSRAGRPYNEQFF.